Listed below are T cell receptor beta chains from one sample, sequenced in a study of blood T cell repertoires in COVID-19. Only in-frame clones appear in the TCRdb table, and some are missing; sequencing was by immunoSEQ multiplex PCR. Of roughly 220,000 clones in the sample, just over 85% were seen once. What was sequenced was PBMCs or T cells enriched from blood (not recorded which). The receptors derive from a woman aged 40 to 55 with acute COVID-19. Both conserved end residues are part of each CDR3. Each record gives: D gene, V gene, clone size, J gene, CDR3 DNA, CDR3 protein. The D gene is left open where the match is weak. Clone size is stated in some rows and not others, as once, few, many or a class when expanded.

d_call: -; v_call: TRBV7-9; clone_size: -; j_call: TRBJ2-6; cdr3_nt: TGTGCCAGCAGCCTACAGGGCCCTGGGGCCAACGTCCTGACTTTC; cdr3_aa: CASSLQGPGANVLTF
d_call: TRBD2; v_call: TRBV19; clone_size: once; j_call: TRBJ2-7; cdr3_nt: TGTGCCAGTAGTACCGGGACTAGCTTCCACGAGCAGTACTTC; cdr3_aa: CASSTGTSFHEQYF
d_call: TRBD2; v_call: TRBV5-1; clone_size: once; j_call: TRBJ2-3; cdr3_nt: TGCGCCAGCAGCCCCGCTAGCGGGGCCACAGATACGCAGTATTTT; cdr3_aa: CASSPASGATDTQYF
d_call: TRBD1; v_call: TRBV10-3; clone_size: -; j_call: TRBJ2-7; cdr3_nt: TGTGCCATCAGGGACAGGGAAATTAGCGAGCAGTACTTC; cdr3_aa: CAIRDREISEQYF
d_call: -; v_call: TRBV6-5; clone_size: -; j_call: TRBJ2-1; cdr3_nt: TGTGCCAGCAGTAACTCCCTCCCGGGGCAGTTCTTC; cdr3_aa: CASSNSLPGQFF
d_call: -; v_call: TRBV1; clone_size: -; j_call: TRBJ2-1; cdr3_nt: TGCACCAGCAGCCAGCGTTTCTGGGGGGGGCAGTTCTTC; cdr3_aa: CTSSQRFWGGQFF
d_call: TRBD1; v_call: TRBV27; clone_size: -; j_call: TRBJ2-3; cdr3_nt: TGTGCCAGCAGTTCGACAGGGGTGGGCACAGATACGCAGTATTTT; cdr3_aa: CASSSTGVGTDTQYF
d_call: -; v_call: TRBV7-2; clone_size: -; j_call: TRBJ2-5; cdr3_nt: TGTGCCAGCAGCACGGGAGTTTTACGGGAGACCCAGTACTTC; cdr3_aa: CASSTGVLRETQYF
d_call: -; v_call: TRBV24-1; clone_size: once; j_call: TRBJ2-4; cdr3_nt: TGTGCCACCAGTGATCGCACTGAGGACATTCAGTACTTC; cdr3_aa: CATSDRTEDIQYF
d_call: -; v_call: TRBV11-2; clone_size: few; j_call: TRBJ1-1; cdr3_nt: TGTGCCAGCAGCTTAGATCGGAACACTGAAGCTTTCTTT; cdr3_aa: CASSLDRNTEAFF
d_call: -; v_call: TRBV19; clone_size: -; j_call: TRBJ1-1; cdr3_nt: TGTGCCAGTACCTTGACAGACTTAAAGGGTGAAGCTTTCTTT; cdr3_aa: CASTLTDLKGEAFF
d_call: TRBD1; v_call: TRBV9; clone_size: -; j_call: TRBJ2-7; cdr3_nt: TGTGCCAGCAGCGCGCAGGGGGTTCGCGACGAGCAGTACTTC; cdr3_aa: CASSAQGVRDEQYF
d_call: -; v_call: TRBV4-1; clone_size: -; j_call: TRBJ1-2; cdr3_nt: TGCGCCAGCAGCCCCGACAGCGCCTACTATGGCTACACCTTC; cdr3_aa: CASSPDSAYYGYTF
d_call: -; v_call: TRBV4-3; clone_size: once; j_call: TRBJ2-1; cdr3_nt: TGCGCCAGCAGCCCTACTCAACTGCCTAGTTTTCTTGGTGAGCAGTTCTTC; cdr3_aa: CASSPTQLPSFLGEQFF
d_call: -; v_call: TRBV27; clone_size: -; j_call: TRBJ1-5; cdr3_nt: TGTGCCAGCAGTGGCGGGGGTTCGAATCAGCCCCAGCATTTT; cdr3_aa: CASSGGGSNQPQHF
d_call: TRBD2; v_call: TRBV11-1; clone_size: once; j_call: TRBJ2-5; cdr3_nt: TGTGCCAGCAGCTTAATGTTGATAGCGGGCGAGGAGACCCAGTACTTC; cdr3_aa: CASSLMLIAGEETQYF
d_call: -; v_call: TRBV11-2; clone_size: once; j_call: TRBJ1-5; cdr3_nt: TGTGCCAGCAGCTTAGACCGCGGAAGCAATCAGCCCCAGCATTTT; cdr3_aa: CASSLDRGSNQPQHF
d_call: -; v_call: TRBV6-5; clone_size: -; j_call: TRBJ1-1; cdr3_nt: TGTGCCAGCAGTTACTCGACCGGGGGGGCAGGCACTGAAGCTTTCTTT; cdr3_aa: CASSYSTGGAGTEAFF
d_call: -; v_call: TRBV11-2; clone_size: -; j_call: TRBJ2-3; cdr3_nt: TGTGCCAGCACCGCTATGGGCACAGATACGCAGTATTTT; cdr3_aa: CASTAMGTDTQYF
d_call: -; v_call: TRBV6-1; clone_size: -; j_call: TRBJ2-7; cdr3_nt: TGTGCCAGCAGTGAAGTCCGAGGCAGTTCCTACGAGCAGTACTTC; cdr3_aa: CASSEVRGSSYEQYF
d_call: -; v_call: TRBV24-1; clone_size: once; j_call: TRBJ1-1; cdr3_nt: TGTGCCACCGGGCCGGCAGGAGGCACTGAAGCTTTCTTT; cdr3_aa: CATGPAGGTEAFF
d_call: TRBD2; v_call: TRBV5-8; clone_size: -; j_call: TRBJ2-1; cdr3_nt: TGTGCCAGCAGCCCTCGGCGGGAGGGCCCCTACAATGAGCAGTTCTTC; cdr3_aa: CASSPRREGPYNEQFF
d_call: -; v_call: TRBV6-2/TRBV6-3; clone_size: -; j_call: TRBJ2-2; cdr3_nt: TGTGCCAGCAGTTACGGACTGCTGGGGACCGGGGAGCTGTTTTTT; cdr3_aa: CASSYGLLGTGELFF
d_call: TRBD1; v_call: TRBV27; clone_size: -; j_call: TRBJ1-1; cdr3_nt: TGTGCCAGCAGTCTTACAGGGGGGGTTGAAGCTTTCTTT; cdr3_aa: CASSLTGGVEAFF
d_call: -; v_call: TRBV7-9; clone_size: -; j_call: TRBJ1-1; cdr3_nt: TGTGCCAGCAGCTTAGGCCAGGGTAGCACTGAAGCTTTCTTT; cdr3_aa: CASSLGQGSTEAFF
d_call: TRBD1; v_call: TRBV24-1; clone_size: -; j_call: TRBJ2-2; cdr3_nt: TGTGCCACCAGTGACCACAGGGGAGCGAACACCGGGGAGCTGTTTTTT; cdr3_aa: CATSDHRGANTGELFF
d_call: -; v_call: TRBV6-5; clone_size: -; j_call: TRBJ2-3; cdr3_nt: TGTGCCAGCAGGGTAGCAGAAAGCACAGATACGCAGTATTTT; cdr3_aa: CASRVAESTDTQYF
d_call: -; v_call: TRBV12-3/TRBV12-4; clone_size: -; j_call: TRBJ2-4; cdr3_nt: TGTGCCAGCAGAGGGGGTACCAAAAACATTCAGTACTTC; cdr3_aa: CASRGGTKNIQYF
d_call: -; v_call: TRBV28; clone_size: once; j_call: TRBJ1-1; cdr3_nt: TGTGCCAGCAGTTTATTAGCCAAGAACACTGAAGCTTTCTTT; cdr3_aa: CASSLLAKNTEAFF
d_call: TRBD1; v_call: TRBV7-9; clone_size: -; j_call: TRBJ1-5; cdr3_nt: TGTGCCAGCAGCTTAGGTGACAGGGGTTCGAATCAGCCCCAGCATTTT; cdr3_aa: CASSLGDRGSNQPQHF
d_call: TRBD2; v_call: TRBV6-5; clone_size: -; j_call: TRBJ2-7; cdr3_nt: TGTGCCTCCCGAGCGGGAGGGGCCCACGAGCAGTACTTC; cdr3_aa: CASRAGGAHEQYF
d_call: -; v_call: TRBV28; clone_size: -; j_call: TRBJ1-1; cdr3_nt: TGTGCCAGCACCTCCAACGCCCCCAAACAGGGTGAACCTTTCTTT; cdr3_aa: CASTSNAPKQGEPFF
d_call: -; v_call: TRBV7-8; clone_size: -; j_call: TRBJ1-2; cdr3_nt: TGTGCCAGCAGCCCGAGCCGAGGGAGGGAAGCTAACTATGGCTACACCTTC; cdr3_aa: CASSPSRGREANYGYTF
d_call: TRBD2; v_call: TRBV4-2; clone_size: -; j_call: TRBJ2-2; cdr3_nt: TGTGCCAGCAGCCACCAAACCGGGACTAGCCCCGGGGAGCTGTTTTTT; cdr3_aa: CASSHQTGTSPGELFF
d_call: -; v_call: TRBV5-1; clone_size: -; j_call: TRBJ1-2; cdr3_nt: TGCGCCAGCAGCCCCGGGGGGGACTATGGCTACACCTTC; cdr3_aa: CASSPGGDYGYTF
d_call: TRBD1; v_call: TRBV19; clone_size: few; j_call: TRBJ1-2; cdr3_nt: TGTGCCAGTAGGATGACAGGGGTCGGTGGCTACACCTTC; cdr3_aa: CASRMTGVGGYTF
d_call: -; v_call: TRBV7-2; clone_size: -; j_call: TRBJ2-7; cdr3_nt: TGTGCCAGCAGCTTCTCCGCCGGGTCCTACGAGCAGTACTTC; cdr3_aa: CASSFSAGSYEQYF
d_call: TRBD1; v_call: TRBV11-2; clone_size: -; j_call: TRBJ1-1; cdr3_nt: TGTGCCAGCAGCGCCGGGACAGGGGGCGCTTTTGCTCGGCCCACTGAAGCTTTCTTT; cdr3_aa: CASSAGTGGAFARPTEAFF
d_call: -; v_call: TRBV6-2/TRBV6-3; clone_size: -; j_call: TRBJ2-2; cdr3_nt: TGTGCCAGCAGTAGGTCTATCGGGTCCGGGGAGCTGTTTTTT; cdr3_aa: CASSRSIGSGELFF
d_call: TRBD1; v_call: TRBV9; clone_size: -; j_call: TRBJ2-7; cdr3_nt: TGTGCCAGCAGCGGGGGTAGGCAGGGGGCGACCGAGCAGTACTTC; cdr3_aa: CASSGGRQGATEQYF
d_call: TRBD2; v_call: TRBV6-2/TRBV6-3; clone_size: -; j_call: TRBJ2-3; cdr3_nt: TGTGCCAGCAGTCCACAGGGACTAGCGGGAGGGCAAGCAGATACGCAGTATTTT; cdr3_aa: CASSPQGLAGGQADTQYF
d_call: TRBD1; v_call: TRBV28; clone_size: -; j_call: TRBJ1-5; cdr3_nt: TGTGCCAGCAGTTTTGGGACAGGGGGCAGTCAGCCCCAGCATTTT; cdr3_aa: CASSFGTGGSQPQHF
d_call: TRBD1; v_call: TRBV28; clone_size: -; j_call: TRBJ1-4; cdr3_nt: TGTGCCAGCAGTACCGCCGGGACAGGGGATGAAAAACTGTTTTTT; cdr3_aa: CASSTAGTGDEKLFF
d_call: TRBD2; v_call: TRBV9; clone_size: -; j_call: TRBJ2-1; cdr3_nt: TGTGCCAGCAGCCCTCGCTCTAGCGGCTACAATGAGCAGTTCTTC; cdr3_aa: CASSPRSSGYNEQFF
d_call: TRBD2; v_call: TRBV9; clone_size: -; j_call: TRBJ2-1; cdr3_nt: TGTGCCAGCAGCGTAGCCGTAGCGGGAGGCGGTAATGAGCAGTTCTTC; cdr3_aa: CASSVAVAGGGNEQFF
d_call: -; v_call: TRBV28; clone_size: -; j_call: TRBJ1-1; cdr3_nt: TGTGCCAGCAGTTTAGGGGGCCCCGGGAACACTGAAGCTTTCTTT; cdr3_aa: CASSLGGPGNTEAFF
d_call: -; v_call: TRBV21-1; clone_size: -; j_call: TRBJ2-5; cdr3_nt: TGTGCCAGCAGCCGTGTGACGGGTCTTAAGACCCAGTACTTC; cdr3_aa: CASSRVTGLKTQYF
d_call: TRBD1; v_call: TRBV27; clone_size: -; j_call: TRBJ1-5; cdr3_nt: TGTGCCAGTAAGGACAGGGGGAATCAGCCCCAGCATTTT; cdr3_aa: CASKDRGNQPQHF
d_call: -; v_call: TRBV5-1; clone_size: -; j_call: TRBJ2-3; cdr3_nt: TGCGCCAGCAGCTTATCAGCGGGCACAGATACGCAGTATTTT; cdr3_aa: CASSLSAGTDTQYF
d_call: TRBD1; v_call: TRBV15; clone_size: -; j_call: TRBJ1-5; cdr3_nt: TGTGCCACCAGCAGAGATAGTGGACAGGGGAATCAGCCCCAGCATTTT; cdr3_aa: CATSRDSGQGNQPQHF
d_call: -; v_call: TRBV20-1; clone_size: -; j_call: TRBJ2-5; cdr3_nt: TGCAGTGCTAGTGTAGGCCCAGCGGCCCAAGAGACCCAGTACTTC; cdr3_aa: CSASVGPAAQETQYF
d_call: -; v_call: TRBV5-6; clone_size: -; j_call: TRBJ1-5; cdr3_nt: TGTGCCAGCAGCTTGGGCAGATGGGCTAATCAGCCCCAGCATTTT; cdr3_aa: CASSLGRWANQPQHF
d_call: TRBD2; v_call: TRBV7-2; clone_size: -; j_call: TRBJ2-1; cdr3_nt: TGTGCCAGCGTGAGCTCGGCGGGAGAAAATGAGCAGTTCTTC; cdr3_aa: CASVSSAGENEQFF
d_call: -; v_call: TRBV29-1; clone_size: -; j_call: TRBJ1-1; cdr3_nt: TGCAGCGTTGATGTCACGGGGGCTGAAGCTTTCTTT; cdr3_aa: CSVDVTGAEAFF
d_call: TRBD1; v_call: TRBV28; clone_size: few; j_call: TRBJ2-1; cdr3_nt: TGTGCCAGCAGTTTCTATGGGACAGGTAATTACAATGAGCAGTTCTTC; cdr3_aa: CASSFYGTGNYNEQFF